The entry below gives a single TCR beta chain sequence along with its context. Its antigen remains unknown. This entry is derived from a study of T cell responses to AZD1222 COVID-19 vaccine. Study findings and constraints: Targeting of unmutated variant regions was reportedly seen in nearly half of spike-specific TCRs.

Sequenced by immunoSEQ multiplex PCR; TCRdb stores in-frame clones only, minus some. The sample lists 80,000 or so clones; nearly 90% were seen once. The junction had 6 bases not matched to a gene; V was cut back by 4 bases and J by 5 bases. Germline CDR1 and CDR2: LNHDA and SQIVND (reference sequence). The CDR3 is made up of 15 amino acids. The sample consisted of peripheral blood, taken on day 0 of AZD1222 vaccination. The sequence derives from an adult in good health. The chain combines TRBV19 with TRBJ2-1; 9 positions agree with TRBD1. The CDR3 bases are TGTGCCAGTAGTACCCCGGACAGGGGCGACAATGAGCAGTTCTTC. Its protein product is CASSTPDRGDNEQFF.